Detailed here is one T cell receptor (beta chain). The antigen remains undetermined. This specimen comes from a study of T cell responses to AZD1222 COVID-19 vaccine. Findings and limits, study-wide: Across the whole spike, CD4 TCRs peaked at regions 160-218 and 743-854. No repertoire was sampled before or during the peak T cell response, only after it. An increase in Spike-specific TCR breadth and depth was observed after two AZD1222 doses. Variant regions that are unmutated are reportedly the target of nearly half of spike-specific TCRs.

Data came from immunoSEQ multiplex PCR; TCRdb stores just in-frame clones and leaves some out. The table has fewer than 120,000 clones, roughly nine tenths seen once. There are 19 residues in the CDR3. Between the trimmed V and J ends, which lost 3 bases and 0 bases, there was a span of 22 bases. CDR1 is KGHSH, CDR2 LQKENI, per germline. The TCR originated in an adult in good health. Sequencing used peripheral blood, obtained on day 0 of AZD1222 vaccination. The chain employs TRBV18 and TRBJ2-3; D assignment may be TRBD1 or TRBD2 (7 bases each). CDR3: CASSPGEGATGESTDTQYF. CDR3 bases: TGTGCCAGCTCACCGGGGGAGGGGGCAACCGGGGAAAGCACAGATACGCAGTATTTT.